The 16 T cell receptor beta chains below were found in one sample sequenced in a study of Ad26.COV2.S vaccination and SARS-CoV-2 variants. Produced via immunoSEQ multiplex PCR; TCRdb's table is partial and in-frame only. The table lists 350,000 to 450,000 clones, roughly 81% of them singletons. Treatment in this sample: around 19 received Ad26.COV2.S at low or high dose, single or two shots; five or six received placebo; per-sample allocation not given. After the first vaccine or placebo injection, samples were drawn on day 63. The source material was peripheral blood, sampled in a trial of Ad26.COV2.S vaccine versus placebo. Receptors originate from a person aged 18 to 59 who received the Ad26.COV2.S COVID-19 vaccine or a placebo.

The chain has TRBV2 and TRBJ2-2; 8 bases map to TRBD2. Germline CDR1 and CDR2: SNHLY and FYNNEI. This CDR3 comprises 15 residues. Losses at the gene ends were 5 bases for V and 5 bases for J; bases not matched to a gene: 7. CDR3: CASSLTSGRTGELFF. The CDR3 bases are TGTGCCAGCAGTCTCACTAGCGGTAGAACCGGGGAGCTGTTTTTT.

This chain joins TRBV18 and TRBJ2-7; D might be TRBD2 (5 bases). With 6 bases removed from V and 7 bases from J, the gap between germline ends came to 16 bases. Germline assignment: CDR1 KGHSH and CDR2 LQKENI. The CDR3 runs to 13 residues. This CDR3 is CASSPGSQPEQYF. CDR3 sequence (DNA): TGTGCCAGCTCCCCGGGATCCCAGCCGGAGCAGTACTTC.

The chain carries TRBV19 and TRBJ2-1, with a tentative D call TRBD1 (6 bases). This CDR3 spans 13 amino acids. Per germline, CDR1 LNHDA and CDR2 SQIVND (reference sequence). V lost 8 bases and J lost 4, with 12 bases in between. CDR3 residues: CASSWGPYNEQFF. In nucleotides, the CDR3 is TGTGCCAGTTCGTGGGGGCCGTACAATGAGCAGTTCTTC.

The J gene is TRBJ2-3, the V gene TRBV4-3, with TRBD2 matching over 7 bases. From germline, CDR1 is LGHNA and CDR2 YSLEER. The CDR3 is made up of 17 amino acids. Germline trimming cut 1 base from V and 0 bases from J; bases unmatched to any gene: 7. The CDR3 nucleotides are TGCGCCAGCAGCCAAGGGGGCGCGGGGGAGAGCACAGATACGCAGTATTTT. This translates into CASSQGGAGESTDTQYF.

The chain employs TRBV19 and TRBJ1-1; TRBD1 is a possible D gene (6 bases). The CDR3 contains 13 residues. Germline V gene data show CDR1 as LNHDA and CDR2 as SQIVND (reference sequence). Between the trimmed V and J ends, which lost 7 bases and 4 bases, there was a span of 13 bases. The CDR3 loop is CASTPRGFTEAFF. DNA of the CDR3: TGTGCCAGTACCCCCAGGGGATTCACTGAAGCTTTCTTT.

The chain has TRBV27 and TRBJ2-3; TRBD1 matches at 10 bases. This CDR3 spans 15 amino acids. The J segment lost 0 bases and the V segment lost 5 bases, leaving 2 bases of the junction unmatched. Germline CDR1 is MNHEY and CDR2 is SMNVEV (reference sequence). The CDR3 protein is CASSRQGASTDTQYF. The CDR3 coding sequence is TGTGCCAGCAGTCGACAGGGGGCGAGCACAGATACGCAGTATTTT.

DNA for the CDR3: TGCGCCAGCAGGACAGGGGCGGGAGCCTACGAGCAGTACTTC. Translation gives CASRTGAGAYEQYF. This chain joins TRBV4-1 and TRBJ2-7, with D tentatively TRBD1 (8 bases). Deletions cut 6 bases from V and 2 bases from J, with 14 bases between. There are 14 residues in the CDR3. In germline, CDR1 is MGHRA, CDR2 YSYEKL.

The chain joins TRBV21-1 to TRBJ1-3. TRBV21-1 is described as a pseudogene. CDR3 length: 14 residues. CDR3 DNA: TGTGCCACTGCCCACGGAGGGTGTGGAAACACCATATATTTT. Translated, it gives CATAHGGCGNTIYF.

This clone was counted once. The gene calls are TRBV4-3 and TRBJ2-7; 12 positions agree with TRBD1. V lost 5 bases, J lost 5 bases, and 10 bases stayed unmatched. The CDR3 sequence is 16 residues long. Looked up from germline, CDR1 is LGHNA and CDR2 is YSLEER. The CDR3 reads CASSKQPGTGGDEQYF. CDR3 in DNA: TGCGCCAGCAGCAAACAACCCGGGACAGGGGGCGACGAGCAGTACTTC.

This chain connects TRBV7-2 to TRBJ2-3, with 9 bases that match TRBD2. CDR1 is SGHTA, CDR2 FQGNSA, per germline. The CDR3 has 15 amino acids. The V gene end was trimmed by 2 bases and the J gene end by 4 bases; junction bases not matched to a gene: 4. The CDR3 here is CASSLLVAGADTQYF. CDR3 DNA: TGTGCCAGCAGCTTATTAGTAGCGGGAGCAGATACGCAGTATTTT.

This chain uses TRBV7-2 with TRBJ1-5; D gene unclear. The length of the CDR3 is 13 residues. The germline gives CDR1 SGHTA, CDR2 FQGNSA. V was clipped by 4 bases and J by 4 bases, with 8 bases between them. Written as DNA, the CDR3 is TGTGCCAGCAGCTCCCGCAGGAATCAGCCCCAGCATTTT. Residues: CASSSRRNQPQHF.

CDR3 nucleotide sequence: TGTGCCAGCAGCCCCACGGGGGCGCGGGGGGTATCGGATGAGCAGTTCTTC. It specifies CASSPTGARGVSDEQFF. V usage is TRBV13 and J usage is TRBJ2-1; 8 bases are a match to TRBD2. V lost 5 bases to trimming and J lost 8 bases; unmatched junction nucleotides: 17. The CDR3 length is 17 residues. CDR1 and CDR2 from the germline V gene are PRHDT and FYEKMQ (reference sequence).

The chain employs TRBV27 and TRBJ2-7; D possibly corresponds to TRBD1 (5 bases). The V end was cut by 2 bases, the J end by 2 bases, with 10 bases between. Germline CDR1 reads MNHEY; CDR2 reads SMNVEV (reference sequence). This CDR3 is built from 14 residues. The CDR3 DNA follows: TGTGCCAGCAGTTTACAGGGAAGCACCTACGAGCAGTACTTC. It codes for CASSLQGSTYEQYF.

J is TRBJ2-7 and V is TRBV12-5; TRBD2 matches 14 bases. Germline assignment: CDR1 LGHNT and CDR2 FRNRAP. The CDR3 runs to 17 residues. V shed 0 bases, J shed 3 bases, and the junction held 4 bases outside the gene matches. The CDR3 sequence: CASGLVGTSGSVYEQYF. The CDR3 region has the DNA TGTGCTAGTGGTTTGGTTGGGACTAGCGGGAGCGTCTACGAGCAGTACTTC. Filled out from reference TRBV12-5 and TRBJ2-7, the complete variable domain reads DARVTQTPRHKVTEMGQEVTMRCQPILGHNTVFWYRQTMMQGLELLAYFRNRAPLDDSGMPKDRFSAEMPDATLATLKIQPSEPRDSAVYFCASGLVGTSGSVYEQYFGPGTRLTVT.

This chain links TRBV28 with TRBJ2-5; D is uncertain. This CDR3 comprises 12 residues. The V end was cut by 5 bases, the J end by 5 bases, with 9 bases between. Germline V gene lookup returns CDR1 MDHEN and CDR2 SYDVKM. This CDR3 reads CASSLPRETQYF. CDR3 coding DNA: TGTGCCAGCAGTCTGCCAAGGGAGACCCAGTACTTC.

The chain employs TRBV7-2 and TRBJ1-5; D call uncertain. The V gene's germline CDR1 is SGHTA and CDR2 FQGNSA. The CDR3 extends over 13 amino acids. Trimming left V 3 bases short and J 1 base short, with 4 bases between. CDR3 region: CASSFRSNQPQHF. The CDR3 nucleotides are TGTGCCAGCAGCTTTCGCAGCAATCAGCCCCAGCATTTT.